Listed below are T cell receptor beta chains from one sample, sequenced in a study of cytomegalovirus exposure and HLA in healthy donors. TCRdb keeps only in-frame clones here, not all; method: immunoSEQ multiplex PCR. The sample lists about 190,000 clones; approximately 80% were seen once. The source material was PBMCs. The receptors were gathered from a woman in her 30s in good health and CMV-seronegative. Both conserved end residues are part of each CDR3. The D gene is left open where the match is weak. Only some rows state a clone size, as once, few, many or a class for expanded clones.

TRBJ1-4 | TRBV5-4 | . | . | TGTGCCAGCAGCTTGGGCCAGGGAACAACTAATGAAAAACTGTTTTTT | CASSLGQGTTNEKLFF
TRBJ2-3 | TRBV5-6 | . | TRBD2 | TGTGCCAGCAGCTTGGTTGGGATAGCGGGGCTCACAGATACGCAGTATTTT | CASSLVGIAGLTDTQYF
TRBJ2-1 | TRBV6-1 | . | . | TGTGCCAGCAGTGGCGGGGACTCCTACAATGAGCAGTTCTTC | CASSGGDSYNEQFF
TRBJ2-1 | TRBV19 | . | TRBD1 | TGTGCCAGTACCGCGGACAGGGCACCCTACAATGAGCAGTTCTTC | CASTADRAPYNEQFF
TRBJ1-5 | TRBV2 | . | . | TGTGCCAGCAGCGGTACGGGACAAAGCAATCAGCCCCAGCATTTT | CASSGTGQSNQPQHF
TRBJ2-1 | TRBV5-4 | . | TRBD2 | TGTGCCAGCAGCACTAGGACTAGCGGGAGTTACAATGAGCAGTTCTTC | CASSTRTSGSYNEQFF
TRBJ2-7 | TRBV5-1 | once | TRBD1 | TGCGCCAGCAGCTTGGGACAGGGGCATACCTACGAGCAGTACTTC | CASSLGQGHTYEQYF
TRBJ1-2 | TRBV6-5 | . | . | TGTGCCAGCAGTTACTTGGTTGGGCGAAACTATGGCTACACCTTC | CASSYLVGRNYGYTF
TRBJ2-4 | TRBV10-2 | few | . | TGCGCCAGCAGCGTCCAGGGGTTGTCCAAAAACAGTCAGTACTTC | CASSVQGLSKNSQYF
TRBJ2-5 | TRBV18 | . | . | TGTGCCAGCTCACCGGACAGTGCCTATGAGCAGTACTTC | CASSPDSAYEQYF
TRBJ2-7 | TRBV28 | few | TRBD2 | TGTGCCAGCAGTACCTGGACTAGCGGGGCCTTTGAGCAGTACTTC | CASSTWTSGAFEQYF
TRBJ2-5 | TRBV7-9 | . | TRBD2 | TGTGCCAGCAGCGAGCCGCCTAGCGGGAGACACCAAGAGACCCAGTACTTC | CASSEPPSGRHQETQYF
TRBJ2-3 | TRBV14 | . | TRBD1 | TGTGCCAGCAGCCAATTATCGGGACAGGGACCAGATACGCAGTATTTT | CASSQLSGQGPDTQYF
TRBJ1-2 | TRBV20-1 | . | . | TGCAGTGCTAGTCAGAACTATGGCTACACCTTC | CSASQNYGYTF
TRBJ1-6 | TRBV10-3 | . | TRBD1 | TGTGCCATCAGGGACAGGGTTAATAATTCACCCCTCCACTTT | CAIRDRVNNSPLHF
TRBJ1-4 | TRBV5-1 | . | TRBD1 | TGCGCCAGCAGCTGGGGGACAGCAACTAATGAAAAACTGTTTTTT | CASSWGTATNEKLFF
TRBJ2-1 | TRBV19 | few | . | TGTGCCAGTAGTATAACTACCAGCTCCTACAATGAGCAGTTCTTC | CASSITTSSYNEQFF
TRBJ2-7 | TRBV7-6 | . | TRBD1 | TGTGCCAGCAGCACGCGAGGGGGCTGGTTCGAGCAGTACTTC | CASSTRGGWFEQYF
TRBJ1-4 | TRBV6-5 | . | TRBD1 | TGTGCCAGCAGTACGGGACAGGGGATGGAAAAACTGTTTTTT | CASSTGQGMEKLFF
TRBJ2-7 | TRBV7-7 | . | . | TGTGCTAGCAGCTTAGCGGCAGGTCCCTCCTACGAGCAGTACTTC | CASSLAAGPSYEQYF
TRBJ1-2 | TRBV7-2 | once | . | TGTGCCAGCAGCTTAGCGGGGGCAGGGCAGGGTGGCTACACCTTC | CASSLAGAGQGGYTF
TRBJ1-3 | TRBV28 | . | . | TGTGCCAGCAGTCAGACAACTGGAAACACCATATATTTT | CASSQTTGNTIYF
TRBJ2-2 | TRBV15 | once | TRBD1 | TGTGCCACCAGCGCTCGGACAGGGATTGCCGGGGAGCTGTTTTTT | CATSARTGIAGELFF
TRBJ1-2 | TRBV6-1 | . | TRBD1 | TGTGCCAGCAGTGCCCTGACAGGGATGGGCTATGGCTACACCTTC | CASSALTGMGYGYTF
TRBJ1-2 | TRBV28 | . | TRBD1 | TGTGCCAGCAGTTCAACAGGGGTCGGCCCATTTAACTATGGCTACACCTTC | CASSSTGVGPFNYGYTF
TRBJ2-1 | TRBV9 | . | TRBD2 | TGTGCCAGCAGCGTAGCTACGAGCGGGGGGATATGGGCCAATGAGCAGTTCTTC | CASSVATSGGIWANEQFF
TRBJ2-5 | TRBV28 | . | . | TGTGCCAGCAGTTTAACTAAGCCGATCCAAGAGACCCAGTACTTC | CASSLTKPIQETQYF